These T cell receptor beta chains were read from a single sample in a study of somatic mutations in cytotoxic T cells in rheumatoid arthritis. Method: immunoSEQ multiplex PCR; TCRdb's copy keeps in-frame clones and lacks some. The sample has some 20,000 clones, around 83% seen once; the top ten hold approximately 17%. The sample was CD8+ T cells sorted from blood. These receptors came from a woman in her forties or fifties in good health. Each CDR3 is given with its conserved first and last residue. The order of the fields is clone size, J gene, V gene, D gene, CDR3 protein, CDR3 DNA. D genes are given only for firm matches. Rows give clone size only sometimes, using once, few, many, or a class for an expanded clone.

few | TRBJ1-2 | TRBV4-2 | TRBD1 | CASSQEGSGGYGYTF | TGTGCCAGCAGCCAAGAAGGGTCAGGGGGCTATGGCTACACCTTC
once | TRBJ2-3 | TRBV4-1 | - | CASSHPGGTDTQYF | TGCGCCAGCAGCCACCCGGGCGGTACAGATACGCAGTATTTT
- | TRBJ2-6 | TRBV19 | - | CASNYRQQSSGANVLTF | TGTGCCAGTAACTATCGACAGCAGAGCTCTGGGGCCAACGTCCTGACTTTC
- | TRBJ2-1 | TRBV5-1 | TRBD2 | CASSLGWTSGATTDEQFF | TGCGCCAGCAGCTTGGGTTGGACTAGCGGGGCAACAACAGATGAGCAGTTCTTC
once | TRBJ2-1 | TRBV7-9 | - | CASSFGNPNEQFF | TGTGCCAGCAGCTTTGGGAACCCGAATGAGCAGTTCTTC
- | TRBJ2-1 | TRBV5-5 | TRBD2 | CASSGWTSGGYNEQFF | TGTGCCAGCAGCGGATGGACTAGCGGGGGTTACAATGAGCAGTTCTTC
few | TRBJ2-2 | TRBV30 | TRBD2 | CAWAGTSGGWELFF | TGTGCCTGGGCTGGGACTAGCGGGGGGTGGGAGCTGTTTTTT
- | TRBJ2-7 | TRBV9 | - | CASSAQTGLSYEQYF | TGTGCCAGCAGCGCCCAGACAGGACTCTCCTACGAGCAGTACTTC
- | TRBJ2-2 | TRBV2 | - | CASTPRDGYTGELFF | TGTGCCAGCACGCCTAGGGACGGATACACCGGGGAGCTGTTTTTT
- | TRBJ2-7 | TRBV9 | - | CASSVATGGDYEQYF | TGTGCCAGCAGCGTAGCTACTGGGGGAGACTACGAGCAGTACTTC
- | TRBJ1-2 | TRBV2 | - | CASSEGFTGPNYGYTF | TGTGCCAGCAGTGAAGGTTTTACAGGACCTAACTATGGCTACACCTTC
once | TRBJ2-5 | TRBV6-1 | TRBD1 | CASRRGLEGQYF | TGTGCCAGCAGGAGGGGGCTAGAGGGCCAGTACTTC
- | TRBJ2-2 | TRBV25-1 | - | CASSEYSVRRNTGELFF | TGTGCCAGCAGTGAATACTCGGTCAGGAGGAACACCGGGGAGCTGTTTTTT
- | TRBJ1-6 | TRBV27 | - | CASSLFPLTGSTSPLHF | TGTGCCAGCAGTTTATTCCCCCTAACAGGGAGCACTTCACCCCTCCACTTT
once | TRBJ2-5 | TRBV7-6 | - | CASSLGLGETQYF | TGTGCCAGCAGCTTGGGGTTGGGGGAGACCCAGTACTTC
- | TRBJ1-2 | TRBV7-9 | - | CASSLATGPGTTNYGYTF | TGTGCCAGCAGCTTAGCCACCGGCCCGGGAACCACTAACTATGGCTACACCTTC
- | TRBJ2-2 | TRBV4-1 | - | CASSQGSYSNTGELFF | TGCGCCAGCAGCCAAGGAAGCTATTCGAACACCGGGGAGCTGTTTTTT
- | TRBJ2-7 | TRBV6-1 | TRBD2 | CASSEQSGAYEQYF | TGTGCCAGCAGTGAACAGAGCGGGGCCTACGAGCAGTACTTC
- | TRBJ1-2 | TRBV2 | TRBD1 | CASSENRGRSYGYTF | TGTGCCAGCAGTGAGAACAGGGGCCGCTCCTATGGCTACACCTTC
- | TRBJ1-1 | TRBV6-4 | TRBD1 | CASSENTGTGFEAFF | TGTGCCAGCAGTGAAAATACCGGGACAGGGTTTGAAGCTTTCTTT
- | TRBJ2-7 | TRBV5-6 | - | CASSLEGLTSYEQYF | TGTGCCAGCAGCTTGGAGGGCCTTACTAGCTACGAGCAGTACTTC
- | TRBJ1-5 | TRBV19 | - | CASSQSTGLYLNQPQHF | TGTGCCAGTAGCCAATCGACAGGCCTGTATCTTAATCAGCCCCAGCATTTT
- | TRBJ1-5 | TRBV29-1 | - | CSVGGREWDQPQHF | TGCAGCGTTGGGGGCAGGGAATGGGATCAGCCCCAGCATTTT
once | TRBJ1-5 | TRBV7-8 | TRBD1 | CASSLLSGQGNQPQHF | TGTGCCAGCAGCTTATTGTCGGGACAGGGCAATCAGCCCCAGCATTTT
few | TRBJ2-3 | TRBV19 | TRBD1 | CASSIGTGAPTDTQYF | TGTGCCAGTAGTATAGGGACAGGGGCTCCCACAGATACGCAGTATTTT
once | TRBJ1-4 | TRBV7-9 | TRBD1 | CASSSQGAGKLFF | TGTGCCAGCAGCTCACAGGGGGCGGGAAAACTGTTTTTT
- | TRBJ2-7 | TRBV4-1 | - | CASSQRADTYEQYF | TGCGCCAGCAGCCAAAGGGCAGATACCTACGAGCAGTACTTC
- | TRBJ2-3 | TRBV28 | - | CASTPRGSPASTDTQYF | TGTGCCAGCACCCCCCGGGGATCCCCAGCTAGCACAGATACGCAGTATTTT
- | TRBJ2-7 | TRBV4-3 | - | CASGFNSAQYF | TGCGCCAGCGGGTTCAACTCTGCGCAGTACTTC
few | TRBJ1-2 | TRBV19 | - | CASSTHQGYTF | TGTGCCAGTAGTACCCATCAGGGCTACACCTTC
- | TRBJ2-3 | TRBV28 | - | CASNSPNPKGGEVSDTQYF | TGTGCCAGCAACAGTCCCAACCCCAAGGGGGGGGAGGTCTCAGATACGCAGTATTTT
- | TRBJ1-2 | TRBV2 | - | CARIDRTRNYGYTF | TGTGCCAGAATTGACAGGACTCGTAACTATGGCTACACCTTC
once | TRBJ1-1 | TRBV7-2 | - | CASSLSPSLNTEAFF | TGTGCCAGCAGCCTCAGTCCGAGTCTGAACACTGAAGCTTTCTTT
- | TRBJ2-1 | TRBV7-8 | TRBD1 | CASSLTGTGANNEQFF | TGTGCCAGCAGCCTAACTGGGACAGGGGCAAACAATGAGCAGTTCTTC
- | TRBJ2-4 | TRBV5-4 | - | CASSPPNSDIQYF | TGTGCCAGCAGCCCGCCAAACAGTGACATTCAGTACTTC
- | TRBJ2-7 | TRBV25-1 | TRBD2 | CASSEHRLAGTYEQYF | TGTGCCAGCAGTGAGCATCGACTAGCGGGGACCTACGAGCAGTACTTC
- | TRBJ2-7 | TRBV14 | - | CASSQDHSSYEQYF | TGTGCCAGCAGCCAAGACCACAGCTCCTACGAGCAGTACTTC
- | TRBJ1-6 | TRBV9 | - | CASSVGAGAPDSPLHF | TGTGCCAGCAGCGTAGGGGCAGGCGCACCCGATTCACCCCTCCACTTT
- | TRBJ2-2 | TRBV9 | TRBD1 | CASSVGTGNGGELFF | TGTGCCAGCAGCGTAGGGACAGGGAACGGCGGGGAGCTGTTTTTT
- | TRBJ2-7 | TRBV11-2 | TRBD1 | CASSRTGDSFYEQYF | TGTGCCAGCAGCCGGACAGGGGATTCATTCTACGAGCAGTACTTC
- | TRBJ1-4 | TRBV5-6 | - | CASSADDEEEKLFF | TGTGCCAGCAGCGCGGACGATGAGGAAGAAAAACTGTTTTTT
- | TRBJ1-1 | TRBV18 | - | CASSPRGSVGPSEAFF | TGTGCCAGCTCACCCCGAGGTTCCGTCGGGCCGTCTGAAGCTTTCTTT
- | TRBJ1-2 | TRBV21-1 | - | CASSRQGAGGYTF | TGTGCCAGCAGCAGACAGGGGGCTGGGGGCTACACCTTC
- | TRBJ2-3 | TRBV2 | TRBD1 | CASRGQSSTDTQYF | TGTGCCAGCAGGGGACAGTCTAGCACAGATACGCAGTATTTT
- | TRBJ1-2 | TRBV6-6 | TRBD1 | CASSYNRDRGLYGYTF | TGTGCCAGCAGTTACAACAGGGACAGGGGGCTTTATGGCTACACCTTC
- | TRBJ2-3 | TRBV5-4 | TRBD2 | CASSLVSGGVYF | TGTGCCAGCAGCTTGGTTTCGGGGGGTGTGTATTTT
once | TRBJ2-3 | TRBV6-5 | - | CASSYSNGRNTDTQYF | TGTGCCAGCAGTTACTCGAATGGGCGCAACACAGATACGCAGTATTTT
- | TRBJ1-5 | TRBV6-1 | - | CASSVGQFNQPQHF | TGTGCCAGCAGTGTCGGACAGTTCAATCAGCCCCAGCATTTT
- | TRBJ2-7 | TRBV28 | TRBD1 | CASSLVWAGGSEQYF | TGTGCCAGCAGTTTAGTTTGGGCAGGGGGAAGCGAGCAGTACTTC
- | TRBJ1-1 | TRBV9 | - | CASSVGKGNTEAFF | TGTGCCAGCAGCGTAGGGAAGGGGAACACTGAAGCTTTCTTT
few | TRBJ2-1 | TRBV19 | TRBD2 | CASTALAGVYNEQFF | TGTGCCAGTACCGCACTAGCGGGGGTTTACAATGAGCAGTTCTTC
- | TRBJ1-5 | TRBV4-3 | TRBD1 | CASSQDYGTGTRNQPQHF | TGCGCCAGCAGCCAAGACTACGGGACAGGGACTCGCAATCAGCCCCAGCATTTT
- | TRBJ1-3 | TRBV27 | - | CASYSSSGNTIYF | TGTGCCAGTTACAGCTCCTCTGGAAACACCATATATTTT
- | TRBJ2-1 | TRBV4-3 | TRBD2 | CASSQRTSGGSDYNEQFF | TGCGCCAGCAGCCAAAGGACTAGCGGGGGATCTGATTACAATGAGCAGTTCTTC
- | TRBJ2-5 | TRBV7-6 | TRBD1 | CASSYKRTGGYQETQYF | TGTGCCAGCAGCTATAAAAGGACAGGGGGCTACCAAGAGACCCAGTACTTC